This passage covers 5 T cell receptor beta chains from one sample sequenced in a study of T cells after yellow fever vaccination. TCRdb ran MiXCR on the 5' RACE reads and lists one entry per CDR3 protein. This sample yields about 320,000 distinct CDR3 sequences, of which approximately 4.5% are seen a single time; roughly 21% belongs to the top ten. The material was PBMCs, obtained 15 days after the yellow fever booster vaccination. The receptors originated from a young man who received the YFV17D yellow fever vaccine.

This clonotype has a handful of counts. The chain uses TRBV4-1 and TRBJ2-5; 10 bases map to TRBD2. The CDR3 contains 15 residues. Germline CDR1 MGHRA, CDR2 YSYEKL. Unmatched junction bases numbered 9, after V lost 6 bases and J lost 5 bases. The CDR3 protein is CASRPTLAGDETQYF. In DNA, the CDR3 is TGCGCCAGCAGGCCAACTCTAGCGGGGGATGAGACCCAGTACTTC.

This chain links TRBV6-5 with TRBJ2-2; weak D call: TRBD2 (6 bases). The CDR3 spans 16 residues. Looked up from germline, CDR1 is MNHEY and CDR2 is SVGAGI. The germline V and J ends were trimmed by 5 bases and 2 bases, with 15 bases remaining between them. The CDR3 loop is CASSGTGLLNTGELFF. DNA for the CDR3: TGTGCCAGCAGTGGAACGGGACTCTTAAACACCGGGGAGCTGTTTTTT.

The chain is built from TRBV29-1 and TRBJ1-1; TRBD1 matches at 11 bases. V lost 6 bases, J lost 4 bases, and 10 bases stayed unmatched. Germline V lookup: CDR1 SQVTM, CDR2 ANQGSEA. The CDR3 is made up of 15 amino acids. The CDR3 bases are TGCAGCGTGGCCGGGACAGGGGGGAGGAGCACTGAAGCTTTCTTT. Translating gives CSVAGTGGRSTEAFF.

This clonotype was observed at least ten times. The rearrangement joins TRBV7-2 to TRBJ1-3; maybe TRBD1 (5 bases). The V gene's germline CDR1 is SGHTA and CDR2 FQGNSA. V lost 2 bases and J 8 bases, leaving 10 bases between the germline ends. The length of the CDR3 is 13 residues. CDR3 in DNA: TGTGCCAGCAGCTTAAGTTTGGGGCACACCATATATTTT. It encodes CASSLSLGHTIYF.

This clonotype was seen ten or more times. The chain uses TRBV12-3 or TRBV12-4 and TRBJ1-2, with 7 bases identical to TRBD1. This CDR3 is built from 13 residues. After removal of 5 bases from V and 7 bases from J, the junction contained 7 bases not matched to a gene. The CDR3 region is CASSGGGASGYTF. The CDR3 bases are TGTGCCAGCAGTGGAGGGGGCGCGAGTGGCTACACCTTC.